The subject of this entry is one T cell receptor beta chain. Its antigen is still unknown. Sequenced with the Oncomine TCR Beta short-read assay was DNA taken from cultured CD4+ T cells. TCRdb itself ran the PCR reads through MiXCR, one entry per CDR3 protein. The data show 10,000 or so distinct CDR3 sequences, roughly 35% seen once. These data originate in a study of vaccination and CD4 T cells after COVID-19. Background on the study: Every participant was given two doses of BNT162b2 or mRNA-1273 vaccine. Samples were taken after vaccination, a median of around 76 days after dose two, with a range of 14 to 241. Controls had a CEFX pool, an HIV-1 Nef pool, or no peptide added. Study-level points and caveats: Reactive clone data from convalescent patients indicated a median of about 86% appearing only post-vaccination.

Germline V CDR1 and CDR2: SGHVS, FQNEAQ. V was clipped by 1 base and J by 2 bases; unmatched bases: 3. CDR3 length: 16 residues. Treatment indicated: approximately nine-day PBMC culture with coronavirus spike peptide pools or control peptides (ViraFEST assay). This clonotype originated in a human donor with COVID-19. V and J are TRBV7-8 and TRBJ1-4; 8 bases are a match to TRBD1. Sequences were obtained from cultured CD4+ T cells from blood. CDR3 DNA: TGTGCCAGCAGCTTAGGTTGGACAGGGACTAATGAAAAACTGTTTTTT. Its translation is CASSLGWTGTNEKLFF.